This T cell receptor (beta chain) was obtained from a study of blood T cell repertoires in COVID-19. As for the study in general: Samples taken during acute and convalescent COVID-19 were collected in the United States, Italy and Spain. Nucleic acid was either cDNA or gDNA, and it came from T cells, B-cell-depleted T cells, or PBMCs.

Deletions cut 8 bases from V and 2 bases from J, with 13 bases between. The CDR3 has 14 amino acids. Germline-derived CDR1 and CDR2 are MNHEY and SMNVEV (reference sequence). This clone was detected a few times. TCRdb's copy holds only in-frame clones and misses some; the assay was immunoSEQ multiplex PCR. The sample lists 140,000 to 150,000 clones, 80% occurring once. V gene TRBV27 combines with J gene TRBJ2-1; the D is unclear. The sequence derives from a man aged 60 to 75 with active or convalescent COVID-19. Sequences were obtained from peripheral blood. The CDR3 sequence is CASHSLGTYNEQFF. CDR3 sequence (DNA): TGTGCCAGCCATTCCCTAGGTACCTACAATGAGCAGTTCTTC.